The 30 T cell receptor beta chains in this list originate from one sample, sequenced in a study of blood T cell repertoires in COVID-19. The assay was immunoSEQ multiplex PCR, and TCRdb's table has in-frame clones only and misses some. Of tens of thousands of clones in the sample, 75% to 85% were seen once. The sequencing sample was made of peripheral blood. The origin of the receptors is a human donor in a cohort sampled during active COVID-19.

This sequence joins TRBV5-1 and TRBJ2-7; D possibly corresponds to TRBD1 (5 bases). The V end lost 1 base, the J end lost 6 bases, and 11 bases lay between the germline ends. This CDR3 is built from 13 residues. Per the germline V gene, CDR1 is SGHRS and CDR2 is YFSETQ. CDR3: CASSLPDSPEQYF. The CDR3 DNA follows: TGCGCCAGCAGCTTGCCTGACAGCCCCGAGCAGTACTTC.

The rearrangement links TRBV6-5 to TRBJ2-5, with 8 bases identical to TRBD1. From germline, CDR1 is MNHEY and CDR2 SVGAGI. The CDR3 contains 15 residues. V was clipped by 7 bases and J by 2 bases; unmatched bases: 9. The CDR3 region is CASNTRRGRQETQYF. The CDR3 region has the DNA TGTGCCAGCAACACCCGCAGGGGGCGTCAAGAGACCCAGTACTTC.

The chain carries TRBV12-3 or TRBV12-4 and TRBJ1-1; the D gene is possibly TRBD1 (5 bases). Trimming cost V 3 bases and J 5 bases, with 10 bases left between them. There are 13 residues in the CDR3. CDR3: CASSLGGWTEAFF. CDR3 sequence (DNA): TGTGCCAGCAGTTTGGGGGGGTGGACTGAAGCTTTCTTT.

The CDR3: CASSPSIGTGGYEQYF. CDR3 DNA: TGTGCCAGCTCACCCTCTATCGGGACAGGGGGCTACGAGCAGTACTTC. V and J are TRBV18 and TRBJ2-7, with TRBD1 matching 11 bases. The CDR3 loop spans 16 amino acids. The V segment lost 3 bases and the J segment 3 bases; nucleotides outside the gene matches: 7. The germline gives CDR1 KGHSH, CDR2 LQKENI.

V is TRBV7-9 and J is TRBJ1-2; 9 bases agree with TRBD1. The germline gives CDR1 SEHNR, CDR2 FQNEAQ (reference sequence). After removal of 2 bases from V and 8 bases from J, the junction contained 6 bases not matched to a gene. The CDR3 totals 14 residues. This chain's CDR3 is CASSLQDRGGGYTF. The CDR3 bases are TGTGCCAGCAGCTTACAGGACAGGGGCGGCGGCTACACCTTC.

The rearrangement links TRBV20-1 to TRBJ2-2; 10 bases line up with TRBD1. Germline CDR1 reads DFQATT; CDR2 reads SNEGSKA (reference sequence). V lost 3 bases to trimming and J lost 7 bases; unmatched junction nucleotides: 5. The CDR3 length is 14 residues. The CDR3 sequence: CSASAGTGVGELFF. In DNA, the CDR3 is TGCAGTGCTAGTGCCGGGACAGGGGTCGGGGAGCTGTTTTTT.

This clone was detected a few times. This chain connects TRBV6-2 or TRBV6-3 to TRBJ2-1, with 7 bases aligning to TRBD1. Germline V CDR1 and CDR2: MNHEY, SVGEGT. V lost 5 bases to trimming and J lost 8 bases; unmatched junction nucleotides: 6. The CDR3 spans 13 residues. CDR3 sequence reads: CASSRQGQDEQFF. The CDR3 DNA follows: TGTGCCAGCAGTCGACAGGGTCAAGATGAGCAGTTCTTC.

In its sample, this clone was seen once. V usage is TRBV7-2 and J usage is TRBJ2-7, with D tentatively TRBD1 (5 bases). Germline V lookup: CDR1 SGHTA, CDR2 FQGNSA. This CDR3 comprises 15 residues. The V and J ends lost 5 bases and 3 bases respectively, with 17 bases between them. The CDR3, as DNA: TGTGCCAGCAGCCTAGGCTGGGCAGGGTTCTACGAGCAGTACTTC. Its protein product is CASSLGWAGFYEQYF.

This CDR3 is CASSVASGAKETQYF. The CDR3 DNA sequence: TGTGCCAGCAGCGTAGCTAGCGGGGCCAAGGAGACCCAGTACTTC. This sequence joins TRBV4-2 and TRBJ2-5, with TRBD2 matching 9 bases. Germline V gene sequence: CDR1 LGHNA, CDR2 YNFKEQ. This CDR3 has 15 amino acids. J lost 5 bases, V lost 5 bases, and 9 bases had no gene match.

V gene TRBV5-6 combines with J gene TRBJ2-7; 9 bases align to TRBD1. The CDR3 is 18 residues long. Germline assignment: CDR1 SGHDT and CDR2 YYEEEE. V lost 0 bases to trimming and J lost 1 base; unmatched junction nucleotides: 11. The CDR3 DNA reads TGTGCCAGCAGCTTGGAAGGGACAGGGCCTTTCAAATCCTACGAGCAGTACTTC. This translates into CASSLEGTGPFKSYEQYF.

The gene calls are TRBV19 and TRBJ1-1, with D possibly TRBD1 on 5 matching bases. The V gene's germline CDR1 is LNHDA and CDR2 SQIVND (reference sequence). The CDR3 sequence is 15 residues long. V shed 4 bases and J shed 4 bases, with 16 bases lying between them. The CDR3 spells CASSTGRALATEAFF. DNA of the CDR3: TGTGCCAGTAGTACAGGGAGGGCTTTGGCCACTGAAGCTTTCTTT.

Here the CDR3 reads CSVESYLSSYNEQFF. In DNA, the CDR3 is TGCAGCGTTGAATCGTATCTAAGCTCCTACAATGAGCAGTTCTTC. The V and J genes are TRBV29-1 and TRBJ2-1, with D hard to call. This CDR3 has 15 amino acids. Germline values: CDR1 SQVTM, CDR2 ANQGSEA. The V end lost 2 bases, the J end lost 0 bases, and 11 bases lay between the germline ends.

The chain employs TRBV30 and TRBJ1-2; no firm D call. Trimming cost V 5 bases and J 7 bases, with 14 bases left between them. This CDR3 has 12 amino acids. Germline CDR1 and CDR2: GTSNPN and SVGIG (reference sequence). For the CDR3, the DNA is TGTGCCTGGGGCTCACAGAGTGGTGGCTACACCTTC. Protein: CAWGSQSGGYTF.

The V and J genes are TRBV6-5 and TRBJ2-3, with TRBD2 identical over 12 bases. With 7 bases clipped from V and 6 bases from J, the junction kept 8 bases outside the gene matches. The CDR3 loop spans 15 amino acids. Germline CDR1 is MNHEY and CDR2 is SVGAGI. CDR3 nucleotides: TGTGCCAGCATGCTAGCGGGGGGGCTGAGGGATACGCAGTATTTT. This sequence encodes CASMLAGGLRDTQYF.

This chain connects TRBV5-4 to TRBJ2-6; D uncertain. The CDR3 runs 17 residues. Trimming cost V 10 bases and J 0 bases, with 20 bases left between them. Per the germline V gene, CDR1 is SGHNT and CDR2 is YYREEE (reference sequence). The CDR3 sequence: CAVASSPALSGANVLTF. In nucleotides, the CDR3 is TGTGCCGTAGCCTCGTCTCCGGCACTCTCTGGGGCCAACGTCCTGACTTTC.

CDR3 nucleotides: TGCAGTGCTAGTATCGGGACAGCTAGCACAGATACGCAGTATTTT. It yields the protein CSASIGTASTDTQYF. The chain has TRBV20-1 and TRBJ2-3, with TRBD1 matching over 7 bases. J gave up 0 bases and V 3 bases, and 6 bases lay outside the gene matches. The CDR3 is made up of 15 amino acids. Per germline, CDR1 DFQATT and CDR2 SNEGSKA (reference sequence).

The chain combines TRBV6-5 with TRBJ2-3; TRBD2 is a possible D gene (5 bases). This CDR3 spans 15 amino acids. Germline CDR1 and CDR2: MNHEY and SVGAGI. Trimming removed 5 bases at V and 2 bases at J, with 14 bases between. CDR3 sequence reads: CASSTPGTTTDTQYF. The DNA for the CDR3 is TGTGCCAGCAGTACCCCGGGAACAACCACAGATACGCAGTATTTT.

The chain has TRBV9 and TRBJ2-7; a weak D match, TRBD1 (5 bases). V was clipped by 0 bases and J by 5 bases, with 12 bases between them. The length of the CDR3 is 14 residues. Germline-derived CDR1 and CDR2 are SGDLS and YYNGEE. The CDR3 nucleotides are TGTGCCAGCAGCGTAGGGGCAGGGTCACACGAGCAGTACTTC. Translating it yields CASSVGAGSHEQYF.

Concerning this clone: The sample carries other DNA sequences with the same CDR3. The chain carries TRBV5-1 and TRBJ2-1; 9 positions match TRBD2. From germline, CDR1 is SGHRS and CDR2 YFSETQ. The CDR3 covers 17 residues. With 4 bases clipped from V and 7 bases from J, the junction kept 15 bases outside the gene matches. The CDR3 region has the DNA TGCGCCAGCAGCCCGGGACTCGCGGGGGGGCAGGGGAATGAGCAGTTCTTC. It specifies CASSPGLAGGQGNEQFF. Using reference TRBV5-1 and TRBJ2-1 for the parts outside the CDR3, the full variable domain is KAGVTQTPRYLIKTRGQQVTLSCSPISGHRSVSWYQQTPGQGLQFLFEYFSETQRNKGNFPGRFSGRQFSNSRSEMNVSTLELGDSALYLCASSPGLAGGQGNEQFFGPGTRLTVL.

The chain joins TRBV5-1 to TRBJ2-3; TRBD1 might be the D (6 bases). The germline V gene encodes CDR1 SGHRS and CDR2 YFSETQ. V was shortened by 8 bases and J by 7 bases, with 20 bases between the two germline ends. CDR3 size: 14 residues. CDR3: CASTQGDGGHTQYF. The DNA for the CDR3 is TGCGCCAGTACACAGGGCGACGGCGGGCATACGCAGTATTTT.

The chain has TRBV18 and TRBJ2-1; TRBD2 matches 7 bases. The CDR3 contains 17 residues. The germline CDR1 and CDR2 sequences are KGHSH and LQKENI. V lost 2 bases and J lost 10; bases outside the gene matches: 17. DNA of the CDR3: TGTGCCAGCTCACCAACACTAGGGGCGGGGGACCCCATAGAGCAGTTCTTC. Amino acid sequence: CASSPTLGAGDPIEQFF. Variable domain in full (rest from reference TRBV18 and TRBJ2-1): NAGVMQNPRHLVRRRGQEARLRCSPMKGHSHVYWYRQLPEEGLKFMVYLQKENIIDESGMPKERFSAEFPKEGPSILRIQQVVRGDSAAYFCASSPTLGAGDPIEQFFGPGTRLTVL.

The V gene is TRBV6-4, the J gene TRBJ2-1; 8 nucleotides match TRBD2. There are 17 residues in the CDR3. The V and J ends lost 0 bases and 0 bases, in that order; junction bases with no gene match: 4. CDR1 is MRHNA, CDR2 SNTAGT, per germline. The chain's CDR3 is CASSDSGSGASYNEQFF. The CDR3 nucleotides read TGTGCCAGCAGTGACTCGGGTAGCGGGGCCTCCTACAATGAGCAGTTCTTC.

J is TRBJ1-1 and V is TRBV6-5; no clear D. CDR1 is MNHEY and CDR2 is SVGAGI in the germline V gene. V dropped 5 bases and J dropped 1 base, with 11 bases sitting between them. The CDR3 runs to 14 residues. The CDR3 spells CASSLSTPNTEAFF. CDR3 nucleotides: TGTGCCAGCAGTCTATCGACACCGAACACTGAAGCTTTCTTT.

This rearrangement joins TRBV6-6 to TRBJ2-5, with TRBD2 identical over 8 bases. Trimming cost V 0 bases and J 1 base; bases outside gene matches: 4. The germline V gene has CDR1 MNHNY and CDR2 SVGAGI (reference sequence). This CDR3 spans 16 amino acids. The CDR3: CASSYSGGGSQETQYF. CDR3 bases: TGTGCCAGCAGTTACTCCGGCGGGGGGTCCCAAGAGACCCAGTACTTC.

This chain connects TRBV6-1 to TRBJ2-5, with D uncertain. The CDR3 is 13 residues long. The germline V and J ends were trimmed by 2 bases and 5 bases, with 9 bases remaining between them. Looked up from germline, CDR1 is MNHNS and CDR2 is SASEGT. The CDR3 spells CASSELPQETQYF. The CDR3 nucleotides read TGTGCCAGCAGTGAATTGCCACAGGAGACCCAGTACTTC.

This chain connects TRBV9 to TRBJ1-3; no clear D gene. V shed 0 bases and J shed 0 bases, with 13 bases lying between them. The CDR3 has 17 residues. Germline CDR1 reads SGDLS; CDR2 reads YYNGEE. The DNA of the CDR3 is TGTGCCAGCAGCGTAGGGTCAGAAACCATCTCTGGAAACACCATATATTTT. This codes for CASSVGSETISGNTIYF.

The rearrangement joins TRBV2 to TRBJ1-5; D is possibly TRBD1 (5 bases). The CDR3 covers 13 residues. Deletions cut 7 bases from V and 5 bases from J, with 12 bases between. The germline gives CDR1 SNHLY, CDR2 FYNNEI. CDR3: CASTAGPYQPQHF. The CDR3 bases are TGTGCCAGCACCGCAGGGCCCTATCAGCCCCAGCATTTT.

V gene TRBV7-6 combines with J gene TRBJ1-4; 7 bases agree with TRBD1. Per germline, CDR1 SGHVS and CDR2 FNYEAQ. The V gene end was trimmed by 3 bases and the J gene end by 7 bases; junction bases not matched to a gene: 5. There are 14 residues in the CDR3. This CDR3 reads CASSFRGQGEKLFF. CDR3 in DNA: TGTGCCAGCAGCTTTAGGGGGCAGGGTGAAAAACTGTTTTTT.

There are many counts of this clone. The rearrangement links TRBV11-3 to TRBJ1-1; unclear D gene. Germline loops: CDR1 SGHNT, CDR2 YENEEA. This CDR3 has 12 amino acids. Trimming shortened V by 5 bases and J by 4 bases, and 8 bases separated the two germline ends. This CDR3 reads CASSLSSTEAFF. CDR3 in DNA: TGTGCCAGCAGCCTAAGTAGCACTGAAGCTTTCTTT.

The V and J genes are TRBV11-2 and TRBJ2-5, with TRBD2 as a possible D gene (5 bases). Germline assignment: CDR1 SGHAT and CDR2 FQNNGV. V was trimmed by 5 bases and J by 2 bases, leaving 15 bases between them. The CDR3 length is 15 residues. CDR3 sequence reads: CASSPSIGGQETQYF. CDR3 sequence (DNA): TGTGCCAGCAGCCCCAGCATCGGCGGGCAAGAGACCCAGTACTTC.